A selection of T cell receptor beta chains follows, all from one sample in a study of OX40 agonist ivuxolimab in advanced cancers. The assay was immunoSEQ multiplex PCR, and TCRdb's table has in-frame clones only and misses some. The data contain more than 20,000 clones, around 90% of them seen just once; the ten biggest clones take up 58%. The material sequenced was CD4+ or CD8+ T cells sorted from blood, taken in a trial of the OX40 agonist ivuxolimab. The receptors were gathered from an adult with an advanced solid tumor such as melanoma, head and neck, liver or kidney cancer. Each CDR3 is given with its conserved first and last residue. D genes are given only for firm matches. Part of the rows lack a size; the others show once, few, many or a class for expanded clones.

v_call	j_call	clone_size	d_call	cdr3_nt	cdr3_aa
TRBV11-2	TRBJ1-1	-	-	TGTGCCAGCAGCTTCAAGGGGCCCGTCGGGGCTTTCTTT	CASSFKGPVGAFF
TRBV6-5	TRBJ2-7	few	-	TGTGCCAGCAGTTACTATTCGACAGGAGGAGAGCAGTACTTC	CASSYYSTGGEQYF
TRBV6-5	TRBJ2-1	-	TRBD2	TGTGCCAGCAGTTACGTTCGCGGGGGTGAGCAGTTCTTC	CASSYVRGGEQFF
TRBV5-6	TRBJ2-2	-	TRBD1	TGTGCCAGCAGCGATGACAGGGGGTTCACCGGGGAGCTGTTTTTT	CASSDDRGFTGELFF
TRBV11-1	TRBJ2-7	-	-	TGTGCCAGCAGCTTAGTGGCTAGCGACGAGCAGTACTTC	CASSLVASDEQYF
TRBV27	TRBJ1-6	once	-	TGTGCCAGCAGTGCCCGGGGGAATTCACCCCTCCACTTT	CASSARGNSPLHF
TRBV7-6	TRBJ1-1	-	TRBD1	TGTGCCAGCAGGTCTGGACAGGGTAACACTGAAGCTTTCTTT	CASRSGQGNTEAFF
TRBV6-6	TRBJ2-7	-	TRBD2	TGTGCCAGCAGCTTGAGCGGGGGGCCCTACGAGCAGTACTTC	CASSLSGGPYEQYF
TRBV7-9	TRBJ2-2	-	-	TGTGCCAGCAGCTTAGGGGGAACCGGGGAGCTGTTTTTT	CASSLGGTGELFF
TRBV7-2	TRBJ2-5	-	TRBD2	TGTGCCAGCAGCTCCGTCGGGACTAGCGGGTGGTACCAAGAGACCCAGTACTTC	CASSSVGTSGWYQETQYF
TRBV5-4	TRBJ2-7	-	TRBD1	TGTGCCAGCATCGGGACAGGGCCCAACGAGCAGTACTTC	CASIGTGPNEQYF
TRBV5-6	TRBJ1-2	-	TRBD1	TGTGCCAGCAGCTGGGGGACAGGGGACTATGGCTACACCTTC	CASSWGTGDYGYTF
TRBV11-2	TRBJ2-3	once	-	TGTGCCAGCAGCCAAACCGGGGTTATAGATACGCAGTATTTT	CASSQTGVIDTQYF
TRBV6-6	TRBJ2-7	-	TRBD1	TGTGCCAGCGGGACAGTATACGAGCAGTACTTC	CASGTVYEQYF
TRBV18	TRBJ2-3	-	-	TGTGCCAGCTCCGACCTCGGCGGACACGCACCAGATACGCAGTATTTT	CASSDLGGHAPDTQYF
TRBV11-2	TRBJ2-2	-	-	TGTGCCAGCAGCTCCGTCTGGGCAGGGGAAGACGGGGAGCTGTTTTTT	CASSSVWAGEDGELFF
TRBV4-1	TRBJ2-5	-	TRBD1	TGCGCCAGCAGCCAACACCCCCAGGGGGCGAGGGAGACCCAGTACTTC	CASSQHPQGARETQYF
TRBV5-4	TRBJ2-7	-	TRBD1	TGTGCCAGCAGCCATACTAGACAGGGCCCCTACGAGCAGTACTTC	CASSHTRQGPYEQYF
TRBV19	TRBJ1-2	-	-	TGTGCCAGTAGTATAGATTGGGGGAGTTCTGGCTACACCTTC	CASSIDWGSSGYTF
TRBV11-2	TRBJ2-3	-	-	TGTGCCAGCAGCCCGGGGGAATGGCTGAAAGGCACAGATACGCAGTATTTT	CASSPGEWLKGTDTQYF
TRBV19	TRBJ1-5	-	-	TGTGCCAGTAGCGGCGGGGCATTCGTGCCCCAGCATTTT	CASSGGAFVPQHF
TRBV7-8	TRBJ2-2	-	-	TGTGCCAGCAGCTTAGCGACGGGACGCAACACCGGGGAGCTGTTTTTT	CASSLATGRNTGELFF
TRBV9	TRBJ2-1	once	-	TGTGCCAGCAGCCCCAGGGACGGGAATGAGCAGTTCTTC	CASSPRDGNEQFF
TRBV6-1	TRBJ1-4	-	-	TGTGCCATTGAGGGGGAGGATGAAAAACTGTTTTTT	CAIEGEDEKLFF
TRBV6-5	TRBJ2-2	-	-	TGTGCCAGCAGTTACACAATACCCGGGGAGCTGTTTTTT	CASSYTIPGELFF
TRBV2	TRBJ2-1	-	-	TGTGCCAGCCCGCGGTACAATGAGCAGTTCTTC	CASPRYNEQFF
TRBV11-1	TRBJ2-7	-	TRBD1	TGTGCCAGCAGCTTAGGAGTACCGGGACAGGGTTTGTACGAGCAGTACTTC	CASSLGVPGQGLYEQYF
TRBV7-6	TRBJ2-2	-	TRBD2	TGTGCCAGCAGCCCCCTGGGACTAGCGGGTGTGAACACCGGGGAGCTGTTTTTT	CASSPLGLAGVNTGELFF
TRBV7-9	TRBJ1-1	-	-	TGTGCCAGCAGCTCACCCCTTCGGAACACTGAAGCTTTCTTT	CASSSPLRNTEAFF
TRBV19	TRBJ1-4	-	-	TGTGCCAGTAGTATCTGGACGGAGGGGGAACTGTTTTTT	CASSIWTEGELFF
TRBV5-5	TRBJ1-3	-	-	TGTGCCAGCAGCTCCGTGGCCGACAGCTCTGGAAACACCATATATTTT	CASSSVADSSGNTIYF
TRBV2	TRBJ1-2	-	-	TGTGCCAGCAGTGAAGGGACGGGTTACTATGGCTACACCTTC	CASSEGTGYYGYTF
TRBV13	TRBJ1-4	-	-	TGTGCCAGCAGCTGGTCGTACGGTGCAACTAATGAAAAACTGTTTTTT	CASSWSYGATNEKLFF
TRBV28	TRBJ2-2	-	-	TGTGCCAGCAGCCATAGAGAGACCGGGGAGCTGTTTTTT	CASSHRETGELFF
TRBV5-6	TRBJ1-6	-	-	TGTGCCAGCAGCTTGTTCTTAGGAGGGAATTCACCCCTCCACTTT	CASSLFLGGNSPLHF
TRBV4-2	TRBJ1-2	-	TRBD1	TGTGCCAGCAGCCAAGATCTCCTCACAGGGGCTAACTATGGCTACACCTTC	CASSQDLLTGANYGYTF
TRBV29-1	TRBJ2-1	-	-	TGCAGCTCCCCTGGGGGGGCTTCCTACAATGAGCAGTTCTTC	CSSPGGASYNEQFF
TRBV7-9	TRBJ2-3	-	-	TGTGCCAGCAGCCCTACCGTGGGAATCACAGATACGCAGTATTTT	CASSPTVGITDTQYF